These 14 T cell receptor beta chains came from one sample sequenced in a study of cytomegalovirus exposure and HLA in healthy donors (dated by TCRdb to 2016 to 2017). The library was generated by the immunoSEQ multiplex PCR assay. The multiplex PCR relied on a mix of 60 forward primers for TCR Vbeta segments and 13 reverse primers for TCR Jbeta segments. Held by TCRdb, this immuneACCESS table contains in-frame sequences only and omits some clones. Under half of the omission traces to an unresolved V gene where checked; the cause of the rest is unknown. A total of about 150,000 clones appear in this sample, around 80% of them only once. Of the sample, roughly 6.3% falls within the top ten clones. The material sequenced was PBMCs. Receptors originate from a male donor in good health and CMV-seropositive.

The chain employs TRBV11-3 and TRBJ2-5; D gene uncertain. The end of the DNA is better explained by TRBJ2-7, so the J call may be wrong. The CDR3 length is 13 residues. Germline CDR1 reads SGHNT; CDR2 reads YENEEA. The CDR3 DNA sequence: TGTGCCAGCAGCTTAGATCAAGCTAGCGAGCAGTACTTC. The encoded protein is CASSLDQASEQYF.

J is TRBJ2-3 and V is TRBV9; TRBD2 matches 9 bases. The V gene end was trimmed by 0 bases and the J gene end by 4 bases; junction bases not matched to a gene: 12. Germline CDR1 is SGDLS and CDR2 is YYNGEE. This CDR3 is built from 18 residues. CDR3 DNA: TGTGCCAGCAGCGTAGCGGAGTCCGGGACTAGCAGTCCAGATACGCAGTATTTT. Residues: CASSVAESGTSSPDTQYF.

In regard to this clone: Within the sample, other DNA sequences also encode this same CDR3. The chain has TRBV19 and TRBJ2-7, with no clear D. The CDR3 has 13 amino acids. Germline-derived CDR1 and CDR2 are LNHDA and SQIVND (reference sequence). V lost 1 base and J 2 bases, leaving 6 bases between the germline ends. CDR3 coding DNA: TGTGCCAGTAGTATAGGGCTAGCCTACGAGCAGTACTTC. This gives the protein CASSIGLAYEQYF.

The rearrangement uses TRBV5-1 and TRBJ1-1; D may be TRBD1 (6 bases). V was cut by 0 bases and J by 1 base, with 13 bases left in between. Germline loops: CDR1 SGHRS, CDR2 YFSETQ. The CDR3 has 16 residues. The CDR3 sequence is CASSLAVRGGNTEAFF. DNA for the CDR3: TGCGCCAGCAGCTTGGCTGTTAGAGGGGGGAACACTGAAGCTTTCTTT.

The chain carries TRBV5-3 and TRBJ1-5, with 8 bases matching TRBD1. TRBV5-3 qualifies as an ORF whose function is uncertain. The V and J ends lost 0 bases and 5 bases, in that order; junction bases with no gene match: 10. The CDR3 extends over 17 amino acids. The CDR3 bases are TGTGCCAGAAGCTTGGAGGTCAGGGGGCGCATCTATCAGCCCCAGCATTTT. The encoded protein is CARSLEVRGRIYQPQHF.

Only one count was recorded for this clone. The chain employs TRBV6-6 and TRBJ2-1; unclear D gene. This CDR3 is built from 13 residues. CDR1 is MNHNY and CDR2 is SVGAGI in the germline V gene (reference sequence). The ends were cut back, 6 bases at V and 12 bases at J, with 18 bases in the middle. The CDR3 reads CASSQNRVGGQFF. CDR3 nucleotide sequence: TGTGCCAGCAGCCAGAACCGGGTTGGTGGGCAGTTCTTC.

This chain connects TRBV9 to TRBJ1-1, with no clear D. This CDR3 comprises 16 residues. With 0 bases removed from V and 2 bases from J, the gap between germline ends came to 14 bases. Germline assignment: CDR1 SGDLS and CDR2 YYNGEE. The CDR3 DNA follows: TGTGCCAGCAGCGTAGGAGGGAACGTTCCAAACACTGAAGCTTTCTTT. Protein sequence: CASSVGGNVPNTEAFF. The full variable domain, its missing parts supplied by reference TRBV9 and TRBJ1-1, is DSGVTQTPKHLITATGQRVTLRCSPRSGDLSVYWYQQSLDQGLQFLIQYYNGEERAKGNILERFSAQQFPDLHSELNLSSLELGDSALYFCASSVGGNVPNTEAFFGQGTRLTVV.

This chain uses TRBV4-1 with TRBJ2-1; TRBD2 aligns across 7 bases. Germline V gives CDR1 MGHRA, CDR2 YSYEKL. The J segment lost 4 bases and the V segment lost 1 base, leaving 7 bases of the junction unmatched. CDR3 length: 16 residues. CDR3 DNA sequence: TGCGCCAGCAGCCAAGGTGAGGGAGGGCCTTACAATGAGCAGTTCTTC. Translated: CASSQGEGGPYNEQFF.

This clone occurred once. The chain combines TRBV6-5 with TRBJ2-7, with 7 bases lining up with TRBD1. CDR1 is MNHEY and CDR2 is SVGAGI in the germline V gene. The J segment lost 2 bases and the V segment lost 0 bases, leaving 4 bases of the junction unmatched. The length of the CDR3 is 15 residues. The CDR3 DNA reads as TGTGCCAGCAGTTACTCGGGGACAGCCACCTACGAGCAGTACTTC. Translating it yields CASSYSGTATYEQYF.

The chain combines TRBV18 with TRBJ1-2; no definite D call. V was trimmed by 5 bases and J by 8 bases, leaving 15 bases between them. The length of the CDR3 is 13 residues. Germline CDR1 and CDR2: KGHSH and LQKENI. CDR3 protein: CASSSGIGEGYTF. CDR3 bases: TGTGCCAGCTCATCTGGCATCGGGGAAGGCTACACCTTC.

J is TRBJ1-5 and V is TRBV21-1; TRBD1 is the table's D call and was not checked against the DNA. TRBV21-1 is tagged as a pseudogene. The CDR3 spans 15 residues. The CDR3 region is CASSKGHNSNQPQHF. As DNA, the CDR3 is TGTGCCAGCAGCAAGGGGCACAATAGCAATCAGCCCCAGCATTTT.

Here the CDR3 reads CASSAYMIPGTEAFF. The CDR3 bases are TGTGCCAGCAGCGCTTACATGATCCCGGGCACTGAAGCTTTCTTT. The chain recombines TRBV9 with TRBJ1-1; D unclear. In germline, CDR1 is SGDLS, CDR2 YYNGEE. The CDR3 runs to 15 residues. With 3 bases removed from V and 4 bases from J, the gap between germline ends came to 16 bases.

The V and J genes are TRBV6-4 and TRBJ2-7; 14 positions match TRBD2. After removal of 5 bases from V and 3 bases from J, the junction contained 12 bases not matched to a gene. The CDR3 is made up of 18 amino acids. Germline lookup yields CDR1 MRHNA and CDR2 SNTAGT. For the CDR3, the DNA is TGTGCCAGCAGTCGGGGACTAGCGGGAGTTAACGGCGACTACGAGCAGTACTTC. This sequence encodes CASSRGLAGVNGDYEQYF.

The chain carries TRBV19 and TRBJ1-1; no clear D gene. The CDR3 has 14 residues. Per the germline V gene, CDR1 is LNHDA and CDR2 is SQIVND (reference sequence). The V and J ends lost 4 bases and 0 bases respectively, with 9 bases between them. CDR3 in amino acids: CASSSQAVNTEAFF. In DNA form, the CDR3 reads TGTGCCAGTAGTAGCCAGGCTGTGAACACTGAAGCTTTCTTT.